This TCR beta chain derives from a study of cytomegalovirus exposure and HLA in healthy donors. Germline assignment: CDR1 ENHRY and CDR2 SYGVKD. CDR3 length: 17 residues. Trimming shortened V by 4 bases and J by 2 bases, and 18 bases separated the two germline ends. The PCR contained 60 Vbeta and 13 Jbeta primers. The repertoire was sequenced with immunoSEQ multiplex PCR; TCRdb's copy has only in-frame clones and lacks some. The table has approximately 150,000 clones, roughly 73% seen once. The TCR sequence derives from a man between 18 and 35 years old in good health and CMV-seropositive. The sample consisted of PBMCs. The chain employs TRBV10-3 and TRBJ2-1; the D gene is possibly TRBD2 (5 bases). In DNA, the CDR3 is TGTGCCATCAGTGGAAGTCGTACCGGGAACACCTACAATGAGCAGTTCTTC. Protein product: CAISGSRTGNTYNEQFF.